This T cell receptor beta chain was documented in a study of radiation and T cells in renal cell carcinoma. About this clone itself: Its target is unknown.

Noted time point: blood 4 weeks post-SBRT, at nephrectomy. Specified treatment: 15 Gy SBRT to primary tumor, nephrectomy 4 weeks later. Nephrectomy followed 15 Gy stereotactic body radiation by 4 weeks. Radiation-treated patients gave blood at baseline, week 2 and week 4. The tumor was a clear cell renal cell carcinoma. Points from the study as a whole: Without pretreatment biopsies, baseline tumor clonotype presence was undetermined.

Measured with immunoSEQ multiplex PCR; TCRdb has only the in-frame clones, and not every one. Of around 100,000 clones detected, 84% appear once; the ten largest clones hold around 7.9%. CDR1 SGHDN and CDR2 FVKESK come from the germline V gene. The V gene lost 2 bases and the J gene lost 5 bases, with 15 bases spanning the gap. CDR3 length: 15 residues. Sequences were derived from blood, sampled from a patient whose treatment included radiotherapy and nephrectomy. This chain links TRBV14 with TRBJ2-5, with a weak D call TRBD2 (5 bases). This sequence originates from a man aged 55 to 70 with renal cell carcinoma. The CDR3 DNA follows: TGTGCCAGCAGCCAATTCCTAGTCGGGATGGAGACCCAGTACTTC. Its translation is CASSQFLVGMETQYF.